This T cell receptor (beta chain) was found in a study of CXCR3-negative and CXCR3-positive naive CD8 T cells. Study findings and constraints: Partially decreased CXCR3 expression was recorded after cryopreservation, and fresh PBMCs were used in most assays. The study found more hydrophobic TRB CDR3s in CXCR3-positive naive cells than in CXCR3-negative naive cells. Comparably high diversity marked both naive subsets, whereas memory CD8+ cells had much lower diversity.

The TRB cDNA libraries were prepared by 5' RACE with UMI labels. TCRdb processed the 5' RACE reads again and assigns one entry to each CDR3 protein, with no DNA. The table lists approximately 90,000 distinct CDR3 sequences. CDR3 length: 16 amino acids. The germline V gene has CDR1 SGHRS and CDR2 YFSETQ. A remark on this clonotype: No antigen is known for it.

The sequencing input was naive CXCR3+ CD8+ T cells from blood. Stated subset: CD45RO-CCR7+CD27+CD95- naive CD8+ T cells expressing CXCR3 (TNR3+). The chain has TRBV5-1 and TRBJ2-7; the D call from TCRdb, TRBD1, cannot be confirmed without DNA. The clonotype comes from a human donor in good health. Some clones in this sample may be carry-over from other donors' samples. This CDR3 reads CASSLAGTTNSYEQYF.